This TCR beta chain was profiled in a study of beta chain features in type 1 diabetes. V lost 5 bases and J 8 bases, leaving 15 bases between the germline ends. CDR3 size: 13 residues. Per the germline V gene, CDR1 is SEHNR and CDR2 is FQNEAQ (reference sequence). Regarding the study as a whole: Reads derived from cDNA could over-represent cells showing high TCR expression. Patients' naive, central memory and Treg TCRB repertoires seemed closer to one another than those of healthy donors. TCRB CDR3s were moderately but significantly shorter in Type 1 diabetes patients in all four CD4+ subsets.

This clone was seen only a few times. Its specificity is not known. TCRB transcripts that were expressed got sequenced, as all of the isolated RNA had been reverse transcribed. TCRdb's copy holds only in-frame clones and misses some; the assay was immunoSEQ multiplex PCR. The sample records approximately 120,000 clones, approximately 15% being singletons. Each of the CD4+ naive, central memory, regulatory and stem cell-like memory populations was sorted via CD45RO/CCR7/CD25/CD127/CD95/CD27. Sorted cells reached over 95% purity in every population. This TCR came from a man in his late teens or twenties with type 1 diabetes. This chain connects TRBV7-9 to TRBJ1-1, with D hard to call. The material sequenced was central memory CD4+ T cells from blood. CDR3 sequence reads: CASSPPRLAEAFF. The CDR3, as DNA: TGTGCCAGCAGCCCACCCCGTCTGGCAGAAGCTTTCTTT.